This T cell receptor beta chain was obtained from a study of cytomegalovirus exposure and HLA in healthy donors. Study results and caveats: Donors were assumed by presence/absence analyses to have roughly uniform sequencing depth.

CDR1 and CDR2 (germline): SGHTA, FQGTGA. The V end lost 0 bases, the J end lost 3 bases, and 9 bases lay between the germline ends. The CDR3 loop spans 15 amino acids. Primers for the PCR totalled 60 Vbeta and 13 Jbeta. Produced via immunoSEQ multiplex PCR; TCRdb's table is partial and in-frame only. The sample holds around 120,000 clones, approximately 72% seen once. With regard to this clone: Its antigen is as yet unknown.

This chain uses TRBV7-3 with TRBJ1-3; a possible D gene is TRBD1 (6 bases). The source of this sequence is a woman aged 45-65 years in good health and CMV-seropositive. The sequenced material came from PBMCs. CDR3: CASSLTSGDGNTIYF. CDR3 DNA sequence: TGTGCCAGCAGCTTAACGTCAGGGGATGGAAACACCATATATTTT.